This is a list of T cell receptor beta chains from one sample in a study of blood T cell repertoires in COVID-19. Assay: immunoSEQ multiplex PCR; the TCRdb copy retains only in-frame clones and omits some. The sample includes 90,000 to 120,000 clones, 89% seen only once; the top ten take 4.9%. The specimen sequenced was peripheral blood. The receptors come from a man aged 35 to 55 with active or convalescent COVID-19. CDR3s include the opening cysteine and the closing phenylalanine or tryptophan. Fields, in order: V gene, D gene, J gene, clone size, CDR3 DNA, CDR3 protein. D genes are given only for firm matches. Size is omitted from some rows. Given values are once, few, many or a class for expanded clones.

>TRBV6-4|.|TRBJ2-2|.
TGTGCCAGCAGTGCTTTAGCGGAAGTCGGGGAGCTGTTTTTT
CASSALAEVGELFF
>TRBV7-9|.|TRBJ2-2|.
TGTGCCAGCAGCACAGGTTACGACACCGGGGAGCTGTTTTTT
CASSTGYDTGELFF
>TRBV27|.|TRBJ2-1|.
TGTGCCAGCAGTCTTACCTGGCCCAGGGTTGGCCAATACAATGAGCAGTTCTTC
CASSLTWPRVGQYNEQFF
>TRBV11-2|TRBD1|TRBJ2-7|.
TGTGCCAGCAGCTTAGTCAGGGGGTCCTACGAGCAGTACTTC
CASSLVRGSYEQYF
>TRBV5-5|.|TRBJ2-7|.
TGTGCCAGCAGCTTGTTCCTCGAGCAGTACTTC
CASSLFLEQYF
>TRBV7-2|.|TRBJ1-5|.
TGTGCCAGCAGCTTAGAATTCGGTTTAAATCAGCCCCAGCATTTT
CASSLEFGLNQPQHF
>TRBV5-8|.|TRBJ1-1|.
TGTGCCAGCAGCCTCCAGGAAACCACTGAAGCTTTCTTT
CASSLQETTEAFF
>TRBV2|TRBD2|TRBJ2-4|.
TGTGCCAGCAGCCCCTCCCAGCGGGAGCGGAACATTCAGTACTTC
CASSPSQRERNIQYF
>TRBV19|.|TRBJ1-1|once
TGTGCCAGTAGTATTCTATCGTCGAACACTGAAGCTTTCTTT
CASSILSSNTEAFF
>TRBV7-3|TRBD2|TRBJ2-3|.
TGTGCCAGCAGCTTACCTAGCGGGAGAGGGGCAGATACGCAGTATTTT
CASSLPSGRGADTQYF